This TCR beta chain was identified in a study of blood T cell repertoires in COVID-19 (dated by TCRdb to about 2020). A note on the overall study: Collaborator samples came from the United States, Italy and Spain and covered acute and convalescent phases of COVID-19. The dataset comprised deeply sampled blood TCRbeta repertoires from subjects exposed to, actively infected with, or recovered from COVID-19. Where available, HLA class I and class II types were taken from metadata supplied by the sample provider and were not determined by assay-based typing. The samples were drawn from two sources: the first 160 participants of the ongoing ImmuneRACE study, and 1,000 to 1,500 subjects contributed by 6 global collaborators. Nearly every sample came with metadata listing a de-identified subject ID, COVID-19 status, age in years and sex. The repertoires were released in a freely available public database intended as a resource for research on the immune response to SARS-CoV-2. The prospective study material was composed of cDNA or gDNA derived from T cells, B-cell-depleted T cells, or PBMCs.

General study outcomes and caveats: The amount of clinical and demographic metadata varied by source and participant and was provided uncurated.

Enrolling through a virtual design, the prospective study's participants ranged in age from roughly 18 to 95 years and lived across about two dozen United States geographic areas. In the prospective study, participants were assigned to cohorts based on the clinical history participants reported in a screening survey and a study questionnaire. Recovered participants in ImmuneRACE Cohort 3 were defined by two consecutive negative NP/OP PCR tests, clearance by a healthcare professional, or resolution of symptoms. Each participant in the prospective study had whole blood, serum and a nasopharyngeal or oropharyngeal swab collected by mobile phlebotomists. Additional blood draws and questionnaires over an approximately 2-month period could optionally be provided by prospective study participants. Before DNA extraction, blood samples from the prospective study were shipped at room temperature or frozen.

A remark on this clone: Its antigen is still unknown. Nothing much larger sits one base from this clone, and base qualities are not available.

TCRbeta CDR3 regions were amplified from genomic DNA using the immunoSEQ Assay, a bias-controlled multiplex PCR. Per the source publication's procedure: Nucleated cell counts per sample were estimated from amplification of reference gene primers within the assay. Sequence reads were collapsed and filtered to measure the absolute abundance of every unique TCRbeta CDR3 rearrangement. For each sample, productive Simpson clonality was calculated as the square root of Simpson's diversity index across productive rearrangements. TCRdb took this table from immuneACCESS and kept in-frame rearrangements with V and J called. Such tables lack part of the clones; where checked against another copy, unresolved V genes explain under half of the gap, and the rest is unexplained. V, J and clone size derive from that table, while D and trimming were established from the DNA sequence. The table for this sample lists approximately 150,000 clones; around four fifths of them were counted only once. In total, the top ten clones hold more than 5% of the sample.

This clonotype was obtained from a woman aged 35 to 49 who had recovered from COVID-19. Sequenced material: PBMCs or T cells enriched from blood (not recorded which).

The CDR3: CASSAGTGTSGTQYF. The bases read TGTGCCAGCAGCGCCGGGACAGGGACCTCAGGTACGCAGTATTTT. Rearrangement joined TRBV2 to TRBJ2-3; 9 central bases correspond to TRBD1. The CDR3, cysteine through phenylalanine, is 15 amino acids long. The CDR3 DNA has 45 bases and is translated from base 1. The germline V gene supplies CDR1 SNHLY and CDR2 FYNNEI. Relative to germline, V is missing 6 bases and J is missing 8 bases, with 12 bases of the junction outside any gene match.